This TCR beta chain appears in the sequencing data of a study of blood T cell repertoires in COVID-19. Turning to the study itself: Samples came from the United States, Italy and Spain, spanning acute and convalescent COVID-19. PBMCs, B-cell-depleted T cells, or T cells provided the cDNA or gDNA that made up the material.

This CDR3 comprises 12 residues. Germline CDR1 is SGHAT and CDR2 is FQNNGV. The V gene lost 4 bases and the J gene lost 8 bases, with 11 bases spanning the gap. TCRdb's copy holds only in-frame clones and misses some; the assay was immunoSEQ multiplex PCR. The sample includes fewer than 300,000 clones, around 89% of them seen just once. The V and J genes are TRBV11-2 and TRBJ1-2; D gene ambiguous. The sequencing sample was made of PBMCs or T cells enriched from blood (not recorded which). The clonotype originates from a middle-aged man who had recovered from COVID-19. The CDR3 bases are TGTGCCAGCAGCTCCTCCCTAGTAGGCTACACCTTC. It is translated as CASSSSLVGYTF.